The clone carrying this TCR beta chain was counted between two and nine times. This sample stems from a study of blood T cell repertoires in COVID-19. The repertoire was sequenced with immunoSEQ multiplex PCR; TCRdb's copy has only in-frame clones and lacks some. Among around 280,000 clones listed, almost 90% were seen once. CDR3 size: 14 residues. Germline V gene sequence: CDR1 SGHRS, CDR2 YFSETQ. Trimming pared 0 bases from V and 8 bases from J, leaving 11 bases between. Sequencing was carried out using PBMCs or T cells enriched from blood (not recorded which). The chain uses TRBV5-1 and TRBJ1-4; D ambiguous. This TCR was sampled from a woman aged 18 to 35 with acute COVID-19. CDR3 in amino acids: CASSLGWRGEKLFF. Written as DNA, the CDR3 is TGCGCCAGCAGCTTGGGCTGGAGAGGGGAAAAACTGTTTTTT.